Sequencing of this TCR beta chain was carried out in a study of OX40 agonist ivuxolimab in advanced cancers. Using immunoSEQ multiplex PCR, the repertoire was profiled, and TCRdb retains in-frame clones only, with some absent. The sample consists of around 140,000 clones, about 92% of them appearing once. This CDR3 is 15 amino acids long. Germline CDR1 MNHEY, CDR2 SMNVEV (reference sequence). Trimming left V 5 bases short and J 4 bases short, with 17 bases between. This sequence joins TRBV27 and TRBJ1-2; possibly TRBD1 for D (6 bases). This TCR derives from an adult with an advanced solid tumor such as melanoma, head and neck, liver or kidney cancer. The material sequenced was CD4+ or CD8+ T cells sorted from blood, taken in a trial of the OX40 agonist ivuxolimab. This chain's CDR3 is CASSRTALIRYGYTF. The DNA for the CDR3 is TGTGCCAGCAGTCGGACAGCACTAATTCGCTATGGCTACACCTTC.